This T cell receptor beta chain was identified in a study of blood T cell repertoires in COVID-19. Study-level background: Acute-phase and convalescent COVID-19 samples originated in the United States, Italy and Spain. PBMCs, B-cell-depleted T cells, or T cells provided the cDNA or gDNA that made up the material.

Authors' data handling: Estimation of nucleated cell counts was performed using reference gene primer amplification. Method: immunoSEQ multiplex PCR; TCRdb's copy keeps in-frame clones and lacks some. The V and J calls and clone size are taken from that table; D and trimming were inferred from the DNA. The sample consists of 150,000 to 200,000 clones, about 85% of them appearing once. Germline CDR1 is SGHRS and CDR2 is YFSETQ. This CDR3 has 15 residues. Trimming took off 1 base at V and 4 bases at J, with 12 bases between the two ends. Seattle researchers signed up patients amid active infection and tracked them longitudinally.

The rearrangement links TRBV5-1 to TRBJ2-1; D possibly corresponds to TRBD2 (5 bases). This receptor was obtained from a woman in her 70s with COVID-19, enrolled during active disease. Material: peripheral blood. In DNA, the CDR3 is TGCGCCAGCAGCTTGCCAGCGGATTCTTACAATGAGCAGTTCTTC. It encodes CASSLPADSYNEQFF.